Sequencing of this TCR beta chain was carried out in a study of blood T cells in healthy people across ages. Germline-derived CDR1 and CDR2 are SGHVS and FQNEAQ. CDR3 length: 15 amino acids. Trimming cost V 4 bases and J 7 bases; bases outside gene matches: 6. Using a J-beta primer mix together with a sample-barcoded 5' primer, a second PCR was run for roughly 6 to 12 cycles. Sequencing recovered at least 3 million CDR3-containing paired-end reads from each sample. One entry per CDR3 protein, called by TCRdb with MiXCR from the 5' RACE reads. The table shows 700,000 or so distinct CDR3 sequences, with roughly two fifths occurring only once.

This receptor was obtained from a man aged 80 or over in good health. The genes are TRBV7-8 and TRBJ1-5; 11 nucleotides agree with TRBD1. Sequences were obtained from blood. The DNA for the CDR3 is TGTGCCAGCAGCTCCTCGGGACAGGGGGAACAGCCCCAGCATTTT. This codes for CASSSSGQGEQPQHF.